A single sample is the source of the 21 T cell receptor beta chains below, sequenced in a study of blood T cell repertoires in COVID-19. Using immunoSEQ multiplex PCR, the repertoire was profiled, and TCRdb retains in-frame clones only, with some absent. Here the sample spans about 89,000 clones, about four fifths being singletons. The sample was peripheral blood. All receptors derive from a man between 65 and 85 years old with COVID-19, enrolled during active disease.

The V gene is TRBV9, the J gene TRBJ1-2; 9 bases agree with TRBD1. The CDR3 is 18 amino acids. The V gene's germline CDR1 is SGDLS and CDR2 YYNGEE. Trimming took 2 bases from V and 2 from J; bases not matched to a gene: 13. CDR3 sequence reads: CASSVLPGQGHFNYGYTF. The CDR3, as DNA: TGTGCCAGCAGCGTGCTTCCGGGACAGGGTCATTTCAACTATGGCTACACCTTC. Full variable domain (missing parts from reference TRBV9 and TRBJ1-2): DSGVTQTPKHLITATGQRVTLRCSPRSGDLSVYWYQQSLDQGLQFLIQYYNGEERAKGNILERFSAQQFPDLHSELNLSSLELGDSALYFCASSVLPGQGHFNYGYTFGSGTRLTVV.

The rearrangement joins TRBV7-2 to TRBJ2-7; 10 bases are shared with TRBD1. V lost 3 bases, J lost 4 bases, and 3 bases stayed unmatched. This CDR3 has 14 amino acids. Looked up from germline, CDR1 is SGHTA and CDR2 is FQGNSA. Written as DNA, the CDR3 is TGTGCCAGCAGCTTCGGACAGGGGGTATACGAGCAGTACTTC. Protein product: CASSFGQGVYEQYF.

The chain has TRBV15 and TRBJ1-1; D is uncertain. CDR3 length: 13 residues. Trimming stripped 6 bases from V and 0 bases from J, with 8 bases between. Germline CDR1 and CDR2: LNHNV and YYDKDF (reference sequence). The CDR3 sequence: CATRSGMNTEAFF. The CDR3 DNA sequence: TGTGCCACCAGGTCGGGGATGAACACTGAAGCTTTCTTT.

This clone was recorded once. The V gene is TRBV2, the J gene TRBJ1-5; D possibly corresponds to TRBD1 (6 bases). With 4 bases removed from V and 6 bases from J, the gap between germline ends came to 13 bases. The germline V gene encodes CDR1 SNHLY and CDR2 FYNNEI. The CDR3 totals 14 residues. The CDR3 DNA follows: TGTGCCAGCAGTGCAGGGGCGGGGGGTCAGCCCCAGCATTTT. Translation: CASSAGAGGQPQHF.

This clone was seen a handful of times. V usage is TRBV25-1 and J usage is TRBJ1-2; the match to TRBD1 covers 7 bases. This CDR3 region has 14 residues. Germline V gene data show CDR1 as MGHDK and CDR2 as SYGVNS. V shed 4 bases and J 7 bases; nucleotides not matched to a gene: 9. The CDR3 loop reads CASSVQGKGSGYTF. The CDR3 DNA follows: TGTGCCAGCAGTGTACAGGGGAAGGGAAGTGGCTACACCTTC.

The chain is built from TRBV19 and TRBJ2-1; TRBD2 agrees at 12 bases. V lost 7 bases, J lost 6 bases, and 13 bases stayed unmatched. This CDR3 comprises 17 residues. From germline, CDR1 is LNHDA and CDR2 SQIVND (reference sequence). The CDR3 loop reads CASIRTLLAGGPNEQFF. In DNA form, the CDR3 reads TGTGCCAGTATTCGAACCCTCCTAGCGGGAGGGCCCAATGAGCAGTTCTTC.

The sample holds a few counts of this clone. The V call is TRBV5-6, the J call TRBJ2-7, with D unresolved. In germline, CDR1 is SGHDT, CDR2 YYEEEE. The V gene lost 6 bases and the J gene lost 9 bases, with 19 bases spanning the gap. This CDR3 contains 13 residues. The CDR3 loop reads CASTGSPDKVQYF. The CDR3 DNA reads as TGTGCCAGCACCGGGTCTCCGGATAAGGTGCAGTACTTC.

The rearrangement uses TRBV19 and TRBJ2-1; maybe TRBD2 (5 bases). Germline V gene data show CDR1 as LNHDA and CDR2 as SQIVND (reference sequence). The CDR3 consists of 13 residues. V was clipped by 3 bases and J by 7 bases, with 10 bases between them. The CDR3 DNA sequence: TGTGCCAGTAGTATGAGGGAGACGAATGAGCAGTTCTTC. This sequence encodes CASSMRETNEQFF.

The chain combines TRBV19 with TRBJ2-5; 12 bases align to TRBD2. V lost 3 bases to trimming and J lost 0 bases; unmatched junction nucleotides: 8. CDR3 length equals 18 residues. The germline gives CDR1 LNHDA, CDR2 SQIVND (reference sequence). The CDR3 DNA reads TGTGCCAGTAGTATTGAGACTAGCGGGAGCCCCCACCAAGAGACCCAGTACTTC. As protein: CASSIETSGSPHQETQYF. The whole variable domain, remainder taken from reference TRBV19 and TRBJ2-5, is DGGITQSPKYLFRKEGQNVTLSCEQNLNHDAMYWYRQDPGQGLRLIYYSQIVNDFQKGDIAEGYSVSREKKESFPLTVTSAQKNPTAFYLCASSIETSGSPHQETQYFGPGTRLLVL.

This clone was counted a single time. This chain connects TRBV5-4 to TRBJ1-1; tentatively, D is TRBD1 (5 bases). V lost 2 bases, J lost 1 base, and 9 bases lay in between. Germline-derived CDR1 and CDR2 are SGHNT and YYREEE (reference sequence). The length of the CDR3 is 14 residues. The CDR3 protein is CASSLSDRNTEAFF. The CDR3 DNA reads TGTGCCAGCAGCTTATCTGACAGGAACACTGAAGCTTTCTTT.

This clone was recorded at least ten times. The chain is built from TRBV28 and TRBJ2-7; 14 bases line up with TRBD2. The length of the CDR3 is 15 residues. V trimming: 5 bases; J trimming: 5 bases; junction bases outside the gene matches: 5. The germline gives CDR1 MDHEN, CDR2 SYDVKM. CDR3 nucleotide sequence: TGTGCCAGCAGTCCCGGGACTAGCGGGAGTCACGAGCAGTACTTC. Encoded protein: CASSPGTSGSHEQYF.

The sample holds one count of this clone. The same CDR3 also results from other DNA sequences found in this sample. The genes are TRBV15 and TRBJ1-5; D is ambiguous. There are 14 residues in the CDR3. Germline values: CDR1 LNHNV, CDR2 YYDKDF (reference sequence). Trimming took off 0 bases at V and 3 bases at J, with 6 bases between the two ends. CDR3 nucleotides: TGTGCCACCAGCAGAGACAGTTCCAATCAGCCCCAGCATTTT. Translating it yields CATSRDSSNQPQHF. The variable domain in full, with the rest retrieved from reference TRBV15 and TRBJ1-5, is DAMVIQNPRYQVTQFGKPVTLSCSQTLNHNVMYWYQQKSSQAPKLLFHYYDKDFNNEADTPDNFQSRRPNTSFCFLDIRSPGLGDTAMYLCATSRDSSNQPQHFGDGTRLSIL.

The chain combines TRBV27 with TRBJ1-6, with D perhaps TRBD1 (5 bases). With 2 bases removed from V and 9 bases from J, the gap between germline ends came to 17 bases. Per germline, CDR1 MNHEY and CDR2 SMNVEV (reference sequence). The CDR3 consists of 16 residues. The CDR3 protein is CASSLVRNPQGSPLHF. DNA for the CDR3: TGTGCCAGCAGTTTAGTCCGGAACCCCCAGGGTTCACCCCTCCACTTT.

V gene TRBV3-1 (or the pseudogene TRBV3-2) combines with J gene TRBJ1-2; 7 nucleotides line up with TRBD1. Trimming cost V 4 bases and J 8 bases; bases outside gene matches: 4. Germline V CDR1 and CDR2: LGHDT, YNNKEL (reference sequence). The CDR3 extends over 12 amino acids. The CDR3 DNA is TGTGCCAGCAGCCCGGGACAGATCGGCTACACCTTC. Encoded protein: CASSPGQIGYTF.

The V call is TRBV29-1, the J call TRBJ2-1; 7 bases map to TRBD2. V gave up 4 bases and J gave up 0 bases; unmatched junction bases: 6. The CDR3 is 15 amino acids. Germline V gene sequence: CDR1 SQVTM, CDR2 ANQGSEA. The CDR3 sequence is CSVAFGGSSYNEQFF. CDR3 in DNA: TGCAGCGTTGCGTTCGGCGGGAGCTCCTACAATGAGCAGTTCTTC.

A few counts support this clone. This rearrangement joins TRBV19 to TRBJ2-2; 7 nucleotides agree with TRBD1. V lost 6 bases to trimming and J lost 7 bases; unmatched junction nucleotides: 11. This CDR3 is built from 15 residues. The germline CDR1 and CDR2 sequences are LNHDA and SQIVND (reference sequence). DNA of the CDR3: TGTGCCAGTAGAGAGACAGGGACCCGTGACGGGGAGCTGTTTTTT. This gives the protein CASRETGTRDGELFF. The whole variable domain, filled in from reference TRBV19 and TRBJ2-2, reads DGGITQSPKYLFRKEGQNVTLSCEQNLNHDAMYWYRQDPGQGLRLIYYSQIVNDFQKGDIAEGYSVSREKKESFPLTVTSAQKNPTAFYLCASRETGTRDGELFFGEGSRLTVL.

The rearrangement joins TRBV7-2 to TRBJ2-7; TRBD1 might be the D (6 bases). Germline CDR1 reads SGHTA; CDR2 reads FQGNSA. There are 13 residues in the CDR3. Trimming left V 5 bases short and J 5 bases short, with 13 bases between. Here the CDR3 reads CASSPTQGHEQYF. The CDR3 DNA reads as TGTGCCAGCAGCCCCACACAGGGCCACGAGCAGTACTTC.

The CDR3 region is CASSPHGNQPQHF. The CDR3 nucleotides read TGTGCCAGCAGCCCACACGGGAATCAGCCCCAGCATTTT. The genes are TRBV6-2 or TRBV6-3 and TRBJ1-5; no firm D call. Germline loops: CDR1 MNHEY, CDR2 SVGEGT. The CDR3 covers 13 residues. V was clipped by 6 bases and J by 4 bases, with 10 bases between them.

J is TRBJ2-3 and V is TRBV4-2; the D gene is possibly TRBD1 (7 bases). CDR1 and CDR2 (germline): LGHNA, YNFKEQ. This CDR3 is 15 amino acids long. Trimming stripped 0 bases from V and 9 bases from J, with 16 bases between. CDR3 DNA sequence: TGTGCCAGCAGCCAAGATCTTCGGACAGGAGGGACGCAGTATTTT. This gives the protein CASSQDLRTGGTQYF.

The chain is built from TRBV7-9 and TRBJ2-1, with TRBD1 as a possible D gene (6 bases). Trimming shortened V by 3 bases and J by 13 bases, and 19 bases separated the two germline ends. CDR3 size: 14 residues. CDR1 is SEHNR, CDR2 FQNEAQ, per germline (reference sequence). The CDR3 DNA reads as TGTGCCAGCAGCTTCTTTCGTGCAGGGGAACCTCAGTTCTTC. Translating gives CASSFFRAGEPQFF.

CDR3 amino acids: CASRPLAGLNYEQYF. In DNA form, the CDR3 reads TGTGCCAGCAGGCCTCTAGCGGGATTAAACTACGAGCAGTACTTC. This chain connects TRBV6-6 to TRBJ2-7, with TRBD2 matching over 9 bases. The CDR3 sequence is 15 residues long. Germline V gives CDR1 MNHNY, CDR2 SVGAGI (reference sequence). The J segment lost 3 bases and the V segment lost 6 bases, leaving 9 bases of the junction unmatched.